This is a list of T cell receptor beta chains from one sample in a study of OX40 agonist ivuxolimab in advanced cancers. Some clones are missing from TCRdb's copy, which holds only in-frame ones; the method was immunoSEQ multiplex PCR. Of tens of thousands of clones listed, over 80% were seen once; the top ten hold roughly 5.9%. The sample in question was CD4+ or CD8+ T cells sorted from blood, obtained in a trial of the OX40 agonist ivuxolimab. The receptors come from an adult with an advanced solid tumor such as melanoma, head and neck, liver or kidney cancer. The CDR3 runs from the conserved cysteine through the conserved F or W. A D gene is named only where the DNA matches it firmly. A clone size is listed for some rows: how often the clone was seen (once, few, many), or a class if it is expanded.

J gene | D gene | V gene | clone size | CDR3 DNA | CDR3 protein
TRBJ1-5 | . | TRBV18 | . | TGTGCCAGCTCCCGGGACGCTAAGAGCAATCAGCCCCAGCATTTT | CASSRDAKSNQPQHF
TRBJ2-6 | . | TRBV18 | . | TGTGCCAGCTCACCCCAAGAACAGGGCAACGTCCTGACTTTC | CASSPQEQGNVLTF
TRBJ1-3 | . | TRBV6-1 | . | TGTGCCAGCAGTTTGGGACCCGGCGGAAACACCATATATTTT | CASSLGPGGNTIYF
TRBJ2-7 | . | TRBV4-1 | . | TGCGCCAGCAGCCAAGAGGAGGCCTACGAGCAGTACTTC | CASSQEEAYEQYF
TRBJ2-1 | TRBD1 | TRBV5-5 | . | TGTGCCAGCATCTTCCGGGACAGGGGGTTCTTC | CASIFRDRGFF
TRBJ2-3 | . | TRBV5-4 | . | TGTGCCAGCAGCCTGGCGGCGGGTACGCAGTATTTT | CASSLAAGTQYF
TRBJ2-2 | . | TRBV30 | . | TGTGCCTGGAGGGGGGACACCGGGGAGCTGTTTTTT | CAWRGDTGELFF
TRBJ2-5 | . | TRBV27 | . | TGTGCCAGCAGGAGGGACACATCCCGAGAGACCCAGTACTTC | CASRRDTSRETQYF
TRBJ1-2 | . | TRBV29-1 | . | TGCAGCGTTGGGGATCCAGGTGGCTACACCTTC | CSVGDPGGYTF
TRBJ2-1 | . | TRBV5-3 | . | TGTGCCAGAAGCCGCACTGAGCAGTTCTTC | CARSRTEQFF
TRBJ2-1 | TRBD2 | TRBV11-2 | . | TGTGCCAGCAGCCCTGAAGCGGGAGGCCACAATGAGCAGTTCTTC | CASSPEAGGHNEQFF
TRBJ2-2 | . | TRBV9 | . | TGTGCCAGCAGCTTCCAACAGGGTACCGGGGAGCTGTTTTTT | CASSFQQGTGELFF
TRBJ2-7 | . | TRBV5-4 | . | TGTGCCAGCAGCCTAAACAGGTACGAGCAGTACTTC | CASSLNRYEQYF
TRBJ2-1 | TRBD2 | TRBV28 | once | TGTGCCAGCAGTCCGACCTTAGTCAGGGGGACTAGCGGGAGGGGTGAGCAGTTCTTC | CASSPTLVRGTSGRGEQFF
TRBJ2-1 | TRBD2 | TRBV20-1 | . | TGCAGTGCAGGGACTAGCGGGAGTCTGTTCTTC | CSAGTSGSLFF
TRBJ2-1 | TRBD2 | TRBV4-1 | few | TGCGCCAGCAGCCCTACGGGGCTAGCGGGAGGGAGTTACAATGAGCAGTTCTTC | CASSPTGLAGGSYNEQFF
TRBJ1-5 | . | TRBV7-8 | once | TGTGCCAGCAGCCCACCGTGCCGACAGAGCCAATCAGCCCCAGCATTT | CASSPPCRQSQSAPAF
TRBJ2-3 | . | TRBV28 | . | TGTGCCAGCAGTTTAGATGGCACAGATACGCAGTATTTT | CASSLDGTDTQYF
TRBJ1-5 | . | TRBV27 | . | TGTGCCAGCAGTCCCAGCTACAATCAGCCCCAGCATTTT | CASSPSYNQPQHF
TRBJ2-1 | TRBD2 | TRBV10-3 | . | TGTGCCATCAGTAGCGGGAGGTTCGATGAGCAGTTCTTC | CAISSGRFDEQFF
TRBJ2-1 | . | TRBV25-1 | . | TGTGCCAGCAGCGCGCTTGACGGGGGTTCCTACAATGAGCAGTTCTTC | CASSALDGGSYNEQFF
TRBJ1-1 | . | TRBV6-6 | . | TGTGCCAGCAGTTATCCGGACAGCGTAAAGGGGACTGAAGCTTTCTTT | CASSYPDSVKGTEAFF
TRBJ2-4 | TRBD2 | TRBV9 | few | TGTGCCAGCAGCGTAGTCTGCCCGGGACTAGCGGTGGGAGGCAAAAACATTCAGTACTTC | CASSVVCPGLAVGGKNIQYF
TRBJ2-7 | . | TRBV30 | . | TGTGCCTGGAGTAGGGGGCGCGGGGACGAGCAGTACTTC | CAWSRGRGDEQYF
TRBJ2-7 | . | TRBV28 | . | TGTGCCAGCGGGGCACACGAGGCAGAGTCTACCGACGAGCAGTACTTC | CASGAHEAESTDEQYF
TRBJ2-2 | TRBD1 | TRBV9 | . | TGTGCCAGCAGCGTCGGGACAGGGGGCGACACCGGGGAGCTGTTTTTT | CASSVGTGGDTGELFF
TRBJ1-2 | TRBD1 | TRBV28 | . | TGTGCCAGCAGTCCCCGGGACAGAAGAAACTATGGCTACACCTTC | CASSPRDRRNYGYTF
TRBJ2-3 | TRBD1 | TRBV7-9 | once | TGTGCCAGCAGCTTAGCTTCAGGGGGTTCAGATACGCAGTATTTT | CASSLASGGSDTQYF
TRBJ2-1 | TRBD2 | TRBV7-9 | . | TGTGCCAGCAGCTTCGTACCGGGACTAGCGGGATCGGAGCAGTTCTTC | CASSFVPGLAGSEQFF
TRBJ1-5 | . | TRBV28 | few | TGTGCCAGCAGTAAGGAGGTTAGCAATCAGCCCCAGCATTTT | CASSKEVSNQPQHF
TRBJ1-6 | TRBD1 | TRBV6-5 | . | TGTGCCAGCAGTTACACGACAGGGACGGGCAATTCACCCCTCCACTTT | CASSYTTGTGNSPLHF